This T cell receptor beta chain originates from a study of breast tumors, draining lymph nodes, adjacent tissues. Study results and limitations: Luminal-like breast cancer showed significantly greater tumor-nontumor repertoire similarity than basal-like breast cancer did. Data only fit, rather than demonstrated, lymph node origin of most tumor T cells. Data fit most tumor T cells coming from lymph node, expanding in tumor. Tumor repertoires ranked between lymph nodes and nontumor tissue in diversity, with V and J gene preferences.

Remarks on this clonotype: The antigen remains undetermined.

Germline V gene sequence: CDR1 SQVTM, CDR2 ANQGSEA. CDR3 length: 13 residues. The V gene end was trimmed by 8 bases and the J gene end by 10 bases; junction bases not matched to a gene: 8. From the multiplex PCR reads, TCRdb called clonotypes with MiXCR, one entry per CDR3 protein. There are roughly 260,000 distinct CDR3 sequences in the sample; under 35% occur only once, and 1.1% lies in the top ten. Breast cancer patients provided tissue from their axillary draining lymph nodes. The clonotype originates from a female donor with breast cancer. Some clones in this sample may be carry-over from other donors' samples. V gene TRBV29-1 combines with J gene TRBJ1-6; 10 bases map to TRBD1. Source material: axillary lymph node tissue. CDR3 protein: CSLSGQGVSPLHF. The CDR3 DNA sequence: TGCAGCTTATCAGGACAGGGGGTATCACCCCTCCACTTT.